This note documents a single T cell receptor (beta chain) sequence. Its antigen has not been determined. Base-call qualities are not available, and no considerably larger clone is one nucleotide away. The germline V gene yields SNHLY for CDR1 and FYNNEI for CDR2. Its CDR3 holds 15 amino acids, cysteine through phenylalanine. The DNA shown is the 45-base CDR3, in frame from base 1. Relative to germline, V is 4 bases shorter and J is 9 bases shorter, with 16 bases between their ends. The data stem from a study of precursors of human CD4 cytotoxic T cells listed by TCRdb under 2018. About the full investigation: CD4+ memory subsets from 15 or so donors in total were covered by the bulk TCR-seq analysis. Sequences for both the TCRalpha and TCRbeta chains came out of the TCR-seq analysis of some 14 donors (table S7).

The paper as a whole reports these results and caveats: Compared with TCM and TEM subsets, the IL-7Rhigh and IL-7R- TEMRA subsets had more restricted TCR repertoires, with lower diversity and more expanded clonotypes. Only about 95% of the 14 donors were included in some of the bulk TCR-seq comparisons, which suggests that not every subset was available for every donor. According to the authors, an observational design in humans cannot definitively determine the direction of differentiation between precursor and effector cells. Expanded effector clonotypes accounted for a larger share of IL-7Rhigh TEMRA clonotypes than of TEM or TCM clonotypes.

To test for a precursor-effector relationship among CD4 cytotoxic T cells, four sorted CD4+ memory subsets (TCM, TEM, IL-7Rhigh TEMRA, IL-7R- TEMRA) underwent bulk UMI-based TCR sequencing. Cells were obtained from peripheral blood mononuclear cells isolated from human blood. These reads were obtained on an Illumina MiSeq. Regarding the original processing steps: The Shannon-Wiener index, calculated in VDJtools, was used to measure repertoire diversity. A TCRbeta clonotype was considered expanded if its clonotype frequency was 3 or more. TCRdb ran its own pipeline on the public reads, namely fastp trimming at Q25 and MiXCR clone calling, and kept in-frame beta chains. Entries that share a CDR3 protein sequence are merged under the most common genes and DNA. For this entry, the V and J calls and clone size follow TCRdb and not the study's own pipeline. Here the sample has hundreds of distinct CDR3 sequences; around a sixth occur a single time. The biggest ten clones account for under 11% of the sample.

Here the chain combines TRBV2 and TRBJ1-6; no D gene can be assigned with confidence. Sample: memory CD4+ T cells from blood (PBMCs). The sequence came from a human donor in good health. The CDR3 corresponds to CASSGEEGLGSPLHF. In nucleotides, the sequence is TGTGCCAGCAGTGGAGAGGAGGGATTGGGTTCACCCCTCCACTTT.